This TCR beta chain appears in the sequencing data of a study of beta chain features in type 1 diabetes. The study, taken as a whole, reports: A greater similarity of naive, central memory and Treg TCRB repertoires was seen among patients than among healthy donors. When Type 1 diabetes patients were examined, their TCRB CDR3s proved moderately but significantly shorter in all four CD4+ subsets.

The length of the CDR3 is 18 residues. V shed 6 bases and J 1 base; nucleotides not matched to a gene: 13. Germline V gene data show CDR1 as SGHTA and CDR2 as FQGNSA. Each sorted population was over 98% pure. Concerning this clone: Its antigen remains unknown.

The isolated RNA, all of it, was reverse transcribed, so expressed TCRB transcripts were what got sequenced. The data were produced by immunoSEQ multiplex PCR, yet TCRdb's version contains in-frame clones alone and is incomplete. The sample has a few hundred thousand clones, under 13% seen once; the top ten hold about 1.2%. This sequence joins TRBV7-2 and TRBJ2-2; 8 nucleotides agree with TRBD1. The TCR comes from a man between 18 and 35 years old in good health. The sample was central memory CD4+ T cells from blood. The CDR3 reads CASSSLAVGTGNTGELFF. As DNA, the CDR3 is TGTGCCAGCAGTTCATTAGCCGTCGGGACAGGGAACACCGGGGAGCTGTTTTTT.